The next 10 T cell receptor beta chains were all read from a single sample in a study of ipilimumab plus nivolumab after autologous stem cell transplantation. Produced via immunoSEQ multiplex PCR; TCRdb's table is partial and in-frame only. The data contain 77,000 or so clones, 83% of them singletons. This material consisted of PBMCs, taken in a trial of ipilimumab plus nivolumab as post-transplant consolidation. The origin of the receptors is a male donor with diffuse large B-cell lymphoma.

The V gene is TRBV11-2, the J gene TRBJ1-2; D is ambiguous. V was shortened by 0 bases and J by 8 bases, with 7 bases between the two germline ends. CDR1 and CDR2 (germline): SGHAT, FQNNGV. The CDR3 loop spans 12 amino acids. CDR3 region: CASSLEGSGYTF. The CDR3 nucleotides are TGTGCCAGCAGCTTAGAGGGGTCCGGCTACACCTTC.

V gene TRBV7-2 combines with J gene TRBJ1-2; possibly TRBD1 for D (5 bases). The CDR3 totals 13 residues. CDR1 and CDR2 (germline): SGHTA, FQGNSA. V lost 5 bases and J 4 bases, leaving 11 bases between the germline ends. CDR3 nucleotides: TGTGCCAGCAGCATGGACACTATCTATGGCTACACCTTC. Translating gives CASSMDTIYGYTF.

The chain employs TRBV7-3 and TRBJ1-6; D unresolved. CDR3 length equals 13 residues. The germline CDR1 and CDR2 sequences are SGHTA and FQGTGA. The ends were cut back, 2 bases at V and 10 bases at J, with 9 bases in the middle. CDR3 bases: TGTGCCAGCAGCTTAGCGCAGGACTCACCCCTCCACTTT. Residues: CASSLAQDSPLHF.

This clone was observed a few times. The chain carries TRBV10-2 and TRBJ1-1; 7 positions agree with TRBD1. Per germline, CDR1 WSHSY and CDR2 SAAADI. With V trimmed by 4 bases and J by 4 bases, 9 bases remained unmatched. The CDR3 has 15 amino acids. The CDR3: CASSAGQGGVTEAFF. CDR3 sequence (DNA): TGCGCCAGCAGTGCGGGACAAGGGGGCGTCACTGAAGCTTTCTTT.

J is TRBJ2-7 and V is TRBV29-1; weak D call: TRBD2 (7 bases). Germline-derived CDR1 and CDR2 are SQVTM and ANQGSEA. The length of the CDR3 is 12 residues. Trimming took 4 bases from V and 6 from J, leaving 13 bases between them. The CDR3 sequence is CSVAGGRLEQYF. CDR3 nucleotide sequence: TGCAGCGTTGCCGGGGGGCGACTCGAGCAGTACTTC.

The chain recombines TRBV7-9 with TRBJ2-5; D is unclear. Trimming stripped 3 bases from V and 5 bases from J, with 10 bases between. CDR3 length: 13 residues. Germline CDR1 is SEHNR and CDR2 is FQNEAQ (reference sequence). This CDR3 reads CASSLGLSETQYF. Written as DNA, the CDR3 is TGTGCCAGCAGCTTGGGTCTATCGGAGACCCAGTACTTC.

This sequence joins TRBV5-6 and TRBJ2-3; D is unresolved. Germline lookup yields CDR1 SGHDT and CDR2 YYEEEE. CDR3 size: 18 residues. Between the trimmed V and J ends, which lost 0 bases and 5 bases, there was a span of 22 bases. CDR3 nucleotides: TGTGCCAGCAGCTTGGAATGGCCGAGGATGGGGATGGGAGATACGCAGTATTTT. Its translation is CASSLEWPRMGMGDTQYF.

The CDR3 here is CASSPTGASSHEQYF. Here the CDR3 DNA reads TGTGCCAGCAGCCCGACGGGGGCGTCGTCCCACGAGCAGTACTTC. The genes are TRBV7-9 and TRBJ2-7; the D call may be TRBD1 or TRBD2 (6 bases each). The CDR3 runs 15 residues. Germline CDR1 and CDR2: SEHNR and FQNEAQ (reference sequence). Trimming pared 5 bases from V and 5 bases from J, leaving 19 bases between.

The V and J genes are TRBV29-1 and TRBJ2-5; TRBD1 matches at 7 bases. The V gene's germline CDR1 is SQVTM and CDR2 ANQGSEA. The CDR3 is 13 amino acids. V was pared by 7 bases and J by 4 bases, with 9 bases of the junction left unmatched. CDR3 DNA: TGCAGCGCCGCACGACAGGGCGCAGAGACCCAGTACTTC. Translated, it gives CSAARQGAETQYF.

V gene TRBV5-1 combines with J gene TRBJ2-7; TRBD2 might be the D (5 bases). This CDR3 region has 12 residues. V was cut by 5 bases and J by 5 bases, with 11 bases left in between. The germline gives CDR1 SGHRS, CDR2 YFSETQ. Written as DNA, the CDR3 is TGCGCCAGCAGGGGAGATGGTAACGAGCAGTACTTC. Translation: CASRGDGNEQYF. The entire variable domain, with the rest obtained from reference TRBV5-1 and TRBJ2-7, is as follows: KAGVTQTPRYLIKTRGQQVTLSCSPISGHRSVSWYQQTPGQGLQFLFEYFSETQRNKGNFPGRFSGRQFSNSRSEMNVSTLELGDSALYLCASRGDGNEQYFGPGTRLTVT.